This T cell receptor (beta chain) was documented in a study of T cells after yellow fever vaccination. In TCRdb, the 5' RACE reads were re-called with MiXCR into one record per CDR3 protein. The data hold some 300,000 distinct CDR3 sequences, with around 10% observed a single time. Between the trimmed V and J ends, which lost 3 bases and 0 bases, there was a span of 8 bases. Germline V lookup: CDR1 LGHDT, CDR2 YNNKEL (reference sequence). There are 14 residues in the CDR3. V gene TRBV3-1 combines with J gene TRBJ1-1; no definite D call. The sequenced sample was CD4+ T cells sorted from PBMCs, obtained 5 days after the yellow fever booster vaccination. This clonotype was sampled from a man between 18 and 29 years old who received the YFV17D yellow fever vaccine. CDR3 amino acids: CASSHWAMNTEAFF. The CDR3 bases are TGTGCCAGCAGCCACTGGGCGATGAACACTGAAGCTTTCTTT. Combining the CDR3 with reference TRBV3-1 and TRBJ1-1 gives the whole variable domain DTAVSQTPKYLVTQMGNDKSIKCEQNLGHDTMYWYKQDSKKFLKIMFSYNNKELIINETVPNRFSPKSPDKAHLNLHINSLELGDSAVYFCASSHWAMNTEAFFGQGTRLTVV.